This TCR beta chain was sequenced for a study of T-cell reconstitution after alpha-beta-depleted transplantation in children. The sample holds many counts of this clonotype. The antigen remains unidentified. General study results and limits: Fresh T-cell production supplied most of the T-cell counts and diversity seen one year after transplant. After transplant, high TCRbeta diversity at day 60 in some patients arose from surviving recipient T cells and thymic progenitors.

The germline V gene encodes CDR1 MNHEY and CDR2 SVGAGI. The V segment lost 4 bases and the J segment 6 bases; nucleotides outside the gene matches: 6. There are 15 residues in the CDR3. TCRbeta library preparation incorporated unique molecular identifiers. In TCRdb, the PCR reads were re-called with MiXCR into one record per CDR3 protein. The sample comprises 250,000 to 300,000 distinct CDR3 sequences, 10% of which are singletons, and 7.5% rests with the top ten. Material: PBMCs, obtained before TCRalphabeta/CD19-depleted stem cell transplant. The gene calls are TRBV6-5 and TRBJ2-1; 10 bases are shared with TRBD2. This sequence was found in a boy under two years old with acute myeloid leukemia, due to receive a stem cell transplant. In DNA, the CDR3 is TGTGCCAGCAGTTCGGCGGCTAGCGGGGGCAATGAGCAGTTCTTC. It codes for CASSSAASGGNEQFF.